This T cell receptor (beta chain) was profiled in a study of shared T cell receptors in the human thymus. Sequencing was performed with immunoSEQ multiplex PCR; in TCRdb, only in-frame clones are kept and a portion is missing. The sample records 65,000 to 70,000 clones, nearly 95% being singletons. The CDR3 is 13 residues long. Deletions cut 3 bases from V and 3 bases from J, with 8 bases between. CDR1 is SGHTA, CDR2 FQGNSA, per germline. The sequencing sample was made of thymocytes. This receptor was obtained from a human donor. The chain links TRBV7-2 to TRBJ1-1; maybe TRBD1 (6 bases). The CDR3 sequence is CASSFNRDTEAFF. Written as DNA, the CDR3 is TGTGCCAGCAGCTTTAACAGGGACACTGAAGCTTTCTTT.